This is a list of T cell receptor beta chains from one sample in a study of cytotoxic CD8 clonotypes in ibrutinib-treated CLL. Assay used: immunoSEQ multiplex PCR; TCRdb lists only in-frame clones, some missing. The sample holds some 200,000 clones, about two thirds seen once. Sequenced here: PBMCs, sampled after 24 months of ibrutinib treatment. The origin of the receptors is a human donor with chronic lymphocytic leukemia. Each CDR3 is given with its conserved first and last residue. The D gene is left open where the match is weak. Rows may omit the clone size; those that give it use once, few, many or a size class.

j_call	clone_size	v_call	d_call	cdr3_length	cdr3_nt	cdr3_aa
TRBJ1-4	.	TRBV6-6	TRBD1	13	TGTGCCAGCAAGTTCGTGGGGGACAGGAAACTGTTTTTT	CASKFVGDRKLFF
TRBJ2-3	.	TRBV10-1	.	14	TGCGCCAGCAGTGACCGACAGGGCACAGATACGCAGTATTTT	CASSDRQGTDTQYF
TRBJ2-7	once	TRBV28	TRBD2	16	TGTGCCAGCAGTCCGATCACTAGCGGGCTCTCCTACGAGCAGTACTTC	CASSPITSGLSYEQYF
TRBJ2-1	.	TRBV10-3	TRBD1	15	TGTGCCATCAGTGCGACAGGGGGCCTTGTTAATGAGCAGTTCTTC	CAISATGGLVNEQFF
TRBJ2-2	.	TRBV23-1	.	17	TGCGCCAGCAGTCAATCGCCCCAAGGGACAAACACCGGGGAGCTGTTTTTT	CASSQSPQGTNTGELFF
TRBJ1-1	.	TRBV4-2	.	14	TGTGCCAGCAGCCGTCAATCCGCGTCAAGCCAAGCTTTCTTT	CASSRQSASSQAFF
TRBJ2-7	.	TRBV2	TRBD2	15	TGTGCCAGCATAGGGAGGACTAGCGGACCCTACGAGCAGTACTTC	CASIGRTSGPYEQYF
TRBJ2-7	.	TRBV28	.	14	TGTGCCAGCAGTTTAGGGGGTCAGACCTACGAGCAGTACTTC	CASSLGGQTYEQYF
TRBJ2-3	.	TRBV9	TRBD2	16	TGTGCCAGCAGCTATCTAGCGGGAGGAGGCACAGATACGCAGTATTTT	CASSYLAGGGTDTQYF
TRBJ2-1	.	TRBV28	.	14	TGTGCCAGCAGAGATCAGAACTCCTACAATGAGCAGTTCTTC	CASRDQNSYNEQFF
TRBJ1-5	few	TRBV19	.	14	TGTGCCAGTAGTGCGGCTAATAGCAATCAGCCCCAGCATTTT	CASSAANSNQPQHF
TRBJ2-3	.	TRBV7-3	TRBD2	17	TGTGCCAGCAGCCAAAACAGACCGGGACTAGCGGGAGATACGCAGTATTTT	CASSQNRPGLAGDTQYF
TRBJ2-2	.	TRBV9	.	12	TGTGCCAGCAGCGTAGTTACCGGGGAGCTGTTTTTT	CASSVVTGELFF
TRBJ2-7	.	TRBV5-1	TRBD2	14	TGCGCCAGCAGCTTCAGTCAGGGAGGGTACGAGCAGTACTTC	CASSFSQGGYEQYF
TRBJ2-3	.	TRBV7-8	.	17	TGTGCCAGCAGCTTAGTGCCTAGCGAAACTAGCACAGATACGCAGTATTTT	CASSLVPSETSTDTQYF
TRBJ2-3	.	TRBV4-2	.	18	TGTGCCAGCAGCCAAGATCTGCCGGCTAGCCCAACATTGGATACGCAGTATTTT	CASSQDLPASPTLDTQYF
TRBJ1-1	.	TRBV27	.	13	TGTGCCGTCCTTAAGGAAGGGTACACTGAAGCTTTCTTT	CAVLKEGYTEAFF
TRBJ1-2	.	TRBV7-9	TRBD1	13	TGTGCCAGCAGCTCCACAGGGGACTATGGCTACACCTTC	CASSSTGDYGYTF
TRBJ2-1	.	TRBV4-1	.	19	TGCGCCAGCAGCCACCGATCCCTGGGACTCAAAAGCTCCTACAATGAGCAGTTCTTC	CASSHRSLGLKSSYNEQFF
TRBJ2-3	.	TRBV5-8	.	13	TGTGCCAGCAGCATGGGGCGTAGGGATACGCAGTATTTT	CASSMGRRDTQYF
TRBJ2-5	.	TRBV2	.	12	TGTGCCAGCAGTAGGGACTGGGAGACCCAGTACTTC	CASSRDWETQYF
TRBJ1-2	.	TRBV10-3	TRBD1	15	TGTGCCATCAGCGCCGGGACAGGGGGCGAAGATGGCTACACCTTC	CAISAGTGGEDGYTF
TRBJ2-4	.	TRBV4-2	TRBD1	14	TGTGCCAGCAGCCAAGGGGGACAGAGTAACATTCAGTACTTC	CASSQGGQSNIQYF
TRBJ1-1	.	TRBV5-1	.	15	TGCGCCAGCAGCCTGGAGCGGACACCGAACACTGAAGCTTTCTTT	CASSLERTPNTEAFF
TRBJ2-3	.	TRBV19	.	15	TGTGCCAGTAGCCCTCCAGGACTGGGCACAGATACGCAGTATTTT	CASSPPGLGTDTQYF
TRBJ1-1	.	TRBV10-1	.	15	TGCGCCAGCAGTGTTTACAGGGCTTTGAACACTGAAGCTTTCTTT	CASSVYRALNTEAFF
TRBJ2-3	.	TRBV28	TRBD2	14	TGTGCCAGCAGTTTTGTCCTAGCGGGAGATACGCAGTATTTT	CASSFVLAGDTQYF
TRBJ1-1	few	TRBV5-4	.	14	TGTGCCAGCAGCCAGAGAACAGGGAACACTGAAGCTTTCTTT	CASSQRTGNTEAFF
TRBJ2-2	.	TRBV4-3	TRBD2	15	TGCGCCAGCAGCCGGGCGGGAGGGAACACCGGGGAGCTGTTTTTT	CASSRAGGNTGELFF
TRBJ1-5	.	TRBV27	.	15	TGTGCCAGCAGTTTCTTGCCCCCGGGAGATCAGCCCCAGCATTTT	CASSFLPPGDQPQHF
TRBJ2-5	.	TRBV2	TRBD1	14	TGTGCCAGCAGTGGCCGGGACAGACAAGAGACCCAGTACTTC	CASSGRDRQETQYF
TRBJ2-7	.	TRBV9	.	12	TGTGCCAGCAGCCCCAGTCCCTACGAGCAGTACTTC	CASSPSPYEQYF
TRBJ2-7	.	TRBV4-1	TRBD2	15	TGCGCCAGCAGCCATCCCACTAGCGGATCCTACGAGCAGTACTTC	CASSHPTSGSYEQYF
TRBJ2-5	.	TRBV27	.	12	TGTGCCAGCAGTTTATCAGGAGAGACCCAGTACTTC	CASSLSGETQYF
TRBJ1-1	.	TRBV10-1	.	13	TGCGCCAGCAGTGACGCAAGGGACACTGAAGCTTTCTTT	CASSDARDTEAFF
TRBJ2-5	.	TRBV27	.	12	TGTGCCAGCAGTTTCCATGGGGAGACCCAGTACTTC	CASSFHGETQYF
TRBJ2-1	.	TRBV7-7	TRBD2	13	TGTGCCAGCAGCCCAGGATCGGGAGGTGAGCAGTTCTTC	CASSPGSGGEQFF
TRBJ2-3	.	TRBV30	TRBD2	11	TGTAGCGGGGCAAGCACAGATACGCAGTATTTT	CSGASTDTQYF
TRBJ1-1	many	TRBV2	TRBD1	13	TGTGCCAGCAGCTGGACAGGGAACACTGAAGCTTTCTTT	CASSWTGNTEAFF